These 10 T cell receptor beta chains came from one sample sequenced in a study of control samples from healthy donors and cancer patients. Profiling relied on immunoSEQ multiplex PCR, and the TCRdb table lists in-frame clones only, not all of them. The sample has about 140,000 clones; 75% to 95% are singletons. The specimen sequenced was blood. These receptors were collected from a man younger than 35 in good health.

This clone was seen only once. This sequence joins TRBV5-1 and TRBJ2-7; 10 bases align to TRBD1. J gave up 3 bases and V 4 bases, and 4 bases lay outside the gene matches. This CDR3 region has 14 residues. Germline V CDR1 and CDR2: SGHRS, YFSETQ. The CDR3 is CASSIGTGVYEQYF. CDR3 nucleotides: TGCGCCAGCAGCATCGGGACAGGGGTCTACGAGCAGTACTTC.

The V and J genes are TRBV5-5 and TRBJ2-7, with a weak D call TRBD2 (5 bases). Trimming cost V 6 bases and J 2 bases, with 12 bases left between them. The CDR3 is 13 residues long. Germline CDR1 SGHKS, CDR2 YYEKEE (reference sequence). The chain's CDR3 is CASTRSGTYEQYF. The CDR3 nucleotides read TGTGCCAGCACTCGGTCCGGGACCTACGAGCAGTACTTC.

This clone was observed a single time. The chain has TRBV6-4 and TRBJ1-1; D is ambiguous. V was cut by 4 bases and J by 2 bases, with 8 bases left in between. The germline V gene has CDR1 MRHNA and CDR2 SNTAGT. The CDR3 contains 13 residues. CDR3 sequence (DNA): TGTGCCAGCAGTGCCCAGAGAAACACTGAAGCTTTCTTT. Residues: CASSAQRNTEAFF.

The gene calls are TRBV28 and TRBJ1-5, with D possibly TRBD1 on 6 matching bases. CDR1 is MDHEN and CDR2 is SYDVKM in the germline V gene. V was cut by 5 bases and J by 7 bases, with 18 bases left in between. The CDR3 is 15 amino acids. CDR3 nucleotide sequence: TGTGCCAGCAGTCTCCTAGACAGGTTGATCCAGCCCCAGCATTTT. Its translation is CASSLLDRLIQPQHF.

The V call is TRBV18, the J call TRBJ1-1, with D tentatively TRBD1 (5 bases). Trimming removed 1 base from V and 0 bases from J, with 18 bases in between. There are 18 residues in the CDR3. Germline V CDR1 and CDR2: KGHSH, LQKENI. CDR3: CASSPRAQGGFMNTEAFF. The CDR3, as DNA: TGTGCCAGCTCACCACGGGCCCAGGGTGGATTCATGAACACTGAAGCTTTCTTT.

The V and J genes are TRBV10-3 and TRBJ1-3; weak D call: TRBD1 (5 bases). Germline CDR1 and CDR2: ENHRY and SYGVKD. This CDR3 spans 16 amino acids. The V end lost 3 bases, the J end lost 1 base, and 13 bases lay between the germline ends. For the CDR3, the DNA is TGTGCCATCAGTGACGGGGGGAGGAAGTCTGGAAACACCATATATTTT. Translated, it gives CAISDGGRKSGNTIYF.

The gene calls are TRBV7-8 and TRBJ1-6; D unresolved. Germline V gene data show CDR1 as SGHVS and CDR2 as FQNEAQ. The CDR3 spans 14 residues. Trimming took 0 bases from V and 11 from J, leaving 11 bases between them. The CDR3 DNA sequence: TGTGCCAGCAGCTTAGCCAGTCCGGAGACACCCCTCCACTTT. Its translation is CASSLASPETPLHF.

This chain uses TRBV4-2 with TRBJ1-4; the D is unclear. CDR3 size: 12 residues. From germline, CDR1 is LGHNA and CDR2 YNFKEQ. V shed 3 bases and J shed 8 bases, with 7 bases lying between them. The CDR3 reads CASSQREEKLFF. For the CDR3, the DNA is TGTGCCAGCAGCCAGAGAGAGGAAAAACTGTTTTTT.

This rearrangement joins TRBV3-1 (or the pseudogene TRBV3-2) to TRBJ2-6; D not certain. Germline assignment: CDR1 LGHDT and CDR2 YNNKEL (reference sequence). Trimming removed 3 bases from V and 1 base from J, with 13 bases in between. The CDR3 sequence is 17 residues long. CDR3 in amino acids: CASSHQGSSSGANVLTF. The DNA of the CDR3 is TGTGCCAGCAGCCACCAAGGCTCGAGTTCTGGGGCCAACGTCCTGACTTTC.

The CDR3, as DNA: TGTGCCAGCAGTTTGGGGACACCGAACACTGAAGCTTTCTTT. This gives the protein CASSLGTPNTEAFF. This sequence joins TRBV28 and TRBJ1-1, with D possibly being TRBD1 (6 bases). Trimming removed 3 bases at V and 1 base at J, with 9 bases between. Germline CDR1 and CDR2: MDHEN and SYDVKM. This CDR3 comprises 14 residues. Full variable domain (outside the CDR3, taken from reference TRBV28 and TRBJ1-1): DVKVTQSSRYLVKRTGEKVFLECVQDMDHENMFWYRQDPGLGLRLIYFSYDVKMKEKGDIPEGYSVSREKKERFSLILESASTNQTSMYLCASSLGTPNTEAFFGQGTRLTVV.